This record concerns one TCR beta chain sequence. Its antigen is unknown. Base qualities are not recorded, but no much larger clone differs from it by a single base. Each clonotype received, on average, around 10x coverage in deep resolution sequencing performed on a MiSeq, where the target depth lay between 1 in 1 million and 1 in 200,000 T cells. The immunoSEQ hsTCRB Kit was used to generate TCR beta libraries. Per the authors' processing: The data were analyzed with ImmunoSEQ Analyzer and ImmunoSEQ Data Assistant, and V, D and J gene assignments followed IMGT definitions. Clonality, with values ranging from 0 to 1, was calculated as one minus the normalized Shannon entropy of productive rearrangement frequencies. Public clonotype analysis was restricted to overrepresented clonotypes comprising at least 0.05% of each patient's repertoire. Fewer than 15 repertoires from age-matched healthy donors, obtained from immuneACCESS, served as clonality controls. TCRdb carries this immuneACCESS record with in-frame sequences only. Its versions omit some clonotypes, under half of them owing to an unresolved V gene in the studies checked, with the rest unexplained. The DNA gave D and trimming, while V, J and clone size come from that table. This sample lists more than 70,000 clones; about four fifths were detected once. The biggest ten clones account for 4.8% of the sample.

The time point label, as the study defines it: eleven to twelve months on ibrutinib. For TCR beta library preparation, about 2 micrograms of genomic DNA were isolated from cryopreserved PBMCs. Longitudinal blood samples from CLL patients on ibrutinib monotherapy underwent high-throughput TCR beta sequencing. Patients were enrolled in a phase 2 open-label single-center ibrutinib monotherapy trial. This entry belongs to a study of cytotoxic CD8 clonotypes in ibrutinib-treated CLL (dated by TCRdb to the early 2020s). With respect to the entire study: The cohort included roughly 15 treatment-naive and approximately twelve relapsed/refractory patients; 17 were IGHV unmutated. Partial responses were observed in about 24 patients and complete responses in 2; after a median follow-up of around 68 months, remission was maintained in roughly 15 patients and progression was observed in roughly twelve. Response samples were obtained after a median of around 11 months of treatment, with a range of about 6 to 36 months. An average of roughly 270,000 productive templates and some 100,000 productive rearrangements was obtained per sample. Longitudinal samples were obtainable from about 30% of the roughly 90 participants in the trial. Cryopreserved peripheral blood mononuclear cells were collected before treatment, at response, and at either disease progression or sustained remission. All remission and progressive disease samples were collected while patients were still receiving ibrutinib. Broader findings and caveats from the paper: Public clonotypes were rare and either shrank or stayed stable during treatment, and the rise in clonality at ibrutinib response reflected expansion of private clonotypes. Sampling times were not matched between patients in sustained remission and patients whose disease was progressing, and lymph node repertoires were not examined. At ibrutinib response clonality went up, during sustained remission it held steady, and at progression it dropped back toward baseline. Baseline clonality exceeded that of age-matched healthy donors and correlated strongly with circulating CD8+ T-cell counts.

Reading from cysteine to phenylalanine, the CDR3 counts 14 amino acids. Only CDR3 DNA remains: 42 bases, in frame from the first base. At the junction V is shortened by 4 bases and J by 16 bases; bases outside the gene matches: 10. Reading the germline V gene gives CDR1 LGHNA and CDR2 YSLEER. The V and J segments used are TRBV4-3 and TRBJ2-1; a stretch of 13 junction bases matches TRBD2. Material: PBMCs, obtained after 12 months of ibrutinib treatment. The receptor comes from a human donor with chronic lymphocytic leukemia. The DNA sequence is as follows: TGCGCCAGCAGCCTACTTGGGACTAGCGGGACCTCCTTCTTC. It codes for CASSLLGTSGTSFF.